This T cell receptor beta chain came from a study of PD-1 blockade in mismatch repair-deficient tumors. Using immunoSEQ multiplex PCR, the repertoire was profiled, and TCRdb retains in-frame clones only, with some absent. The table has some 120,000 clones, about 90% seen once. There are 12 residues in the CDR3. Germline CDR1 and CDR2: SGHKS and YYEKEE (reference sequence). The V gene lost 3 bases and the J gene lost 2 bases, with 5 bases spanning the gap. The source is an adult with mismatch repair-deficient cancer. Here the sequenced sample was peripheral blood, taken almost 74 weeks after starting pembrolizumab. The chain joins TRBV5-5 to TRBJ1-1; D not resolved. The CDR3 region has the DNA TGTGCCAGCAGCTCGGGAAACACTGAAGCTTTCTTT. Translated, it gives CASSSGNTEAFF. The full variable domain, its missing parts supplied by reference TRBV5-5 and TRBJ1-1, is DAGVTQSPTHLIKTRGQQVTLRCSPISGHKSVSWYQQVLGQGPQFIFQYYEKEERGRGNFPDRFSARQFPNYSSELNVNALLLGDSALYLCASSSGNTEAFFGQGTRLTVV.